Listed below are T cell receptor beta chains from one sample, sequenced in a study of shared clonotypes between healthy human individuals. Sequencing used immunoSEQ multiplex PCR; TCRdb keeps in-frame clones, though not all of them. Of millions of clones in the sample, 85% to 95% were seen once. Sequences were obtained from naive CD4+ T cells sorted from blood. These receptors originate from a man in his late teens or twenties in good health. Each CDR3 is given with its conserved first and last residue.

j_gene,v_gene,CDR3aa
TRBJ1-1,TRBV19,CASSGQAGTWAFF
TRBJ2-1,TRBV6-5,CASSSDNEQFF
TRBJ2-7,TRBV9,CASSVGQSPSYEQYF
TRBJ1-6,TRBV18,CASSPTGVTSNSPLHF
TRBJ2-5,TRBV11-2,CASSLGTTIQETQYF
TRBJ1-6,TRBV6-5,CASSYGDQSPLHF
TRBJ2-1,TRBV18,CASSPLYSGLANEQFF
TRBJ2-7,TRBV5-1,CASSRGTDLSYEQYF
TRBJ1-6,TRBV30,CAWGYPSSPLHF
TRBJ2-3,TRBV5-1,CASTRQGSTDTQYF
TRBJ1-4,TRBV27,CASSQKSTGNEKLFF
TRBJ1-3,TRBV5-1,CASSLSGDGNTIYF
TRBJ2-7,TRBV6-6,CASRRTSGGYEQYF
TRBJ1-4,TRBV5-1,CASRSDRDIGEKLFF
TRBJ1-2,TRBV19,CASSISGANYGYTF
TRBJ1-3,TRBV5-4,CASSPGGASGNTIYF
TRBJ1-2,TRBV5-6,CASSLMRDSNYGYTF
TRBJ2-3,TRBV7-2,CASSPRTVLSTDTQYF
TRBJ2-5,TRBV29-1,CSATPRGGETQYF
TRBJ2-3,TRBV10-1,CASSGGTSGSRDTQYF
TRBJ2-5,TRBV19,CASSTGRVQETQYF
TRBJ1-3,TRBV5-1,CASSPEGSGNTIYF
TRBJ1-6,TRBV5-4,CASSAGTGPFGFSPLHF
TRBJ1-1,TRBV12-2,CASRLARQGDTEAFF
TRBJ2-3,TRBV9,CASSGAGTASTDTQYF
TRBJ2-3,TRBV5-1,CASSPGTSGGRTDTQYF